This entry is about one T cell receptor beta chain. This sample was included in a study of blood T cell repertoires in COVID-19. Study-level background: Sites in the United States, Italy and Spain provided acute and convalescent COVID-19 samples. The analysed material was cDNA or gDNA that came from T cells, B-cell-depleted T cells, or PBMCs.

In the authors' workflow: Reference gene primers were amplified, and this amplification served to estimate nucleated cell counts. TCRdb's copy holds only in-frame clones and misses some; the assay was immunoSEQ multiplex PCR. From that table come the V and J calls and clone size; the DNA was used to work out D and trimming. Among about 320,000 clones listed, about 91% were seen once. CDR1 is MGHRA and CDR2 is YSYEKL in the germline V gene. Trimming removed 0 bases at V and 4 bases at J, with 16 bases between. The CDR3 has 17 residues. The receptor was derived from a woman in her twenties or thirties with COVID-19, enrolled during active disease. Specimen: peripheral blood. This sequence joins TRBV4-1 and TRBJ2-1; D perhaps matches TRBD2 (6 bases). The CDR3 sequence is CASSQEPGGPTYNEQFF. CDR3 coding DNA: TGCGCCAGCAGCCAAGAACCCGGGGGACCCACTTACAATGAGCAGTTCTTC.